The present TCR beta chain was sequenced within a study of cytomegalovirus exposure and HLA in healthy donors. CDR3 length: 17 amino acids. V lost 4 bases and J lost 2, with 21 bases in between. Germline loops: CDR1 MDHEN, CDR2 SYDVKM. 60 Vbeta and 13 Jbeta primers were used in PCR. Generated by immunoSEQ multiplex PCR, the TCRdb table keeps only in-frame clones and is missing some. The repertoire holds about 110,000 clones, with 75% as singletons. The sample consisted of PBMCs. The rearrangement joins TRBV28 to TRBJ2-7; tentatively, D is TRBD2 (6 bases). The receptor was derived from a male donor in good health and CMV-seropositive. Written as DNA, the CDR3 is TGTGCCAGCAGTTCGATACAAATGAGGGACTCCGCCTACGAGCAGTACTTC. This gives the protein CASSSIQMRDSAYEQYF.